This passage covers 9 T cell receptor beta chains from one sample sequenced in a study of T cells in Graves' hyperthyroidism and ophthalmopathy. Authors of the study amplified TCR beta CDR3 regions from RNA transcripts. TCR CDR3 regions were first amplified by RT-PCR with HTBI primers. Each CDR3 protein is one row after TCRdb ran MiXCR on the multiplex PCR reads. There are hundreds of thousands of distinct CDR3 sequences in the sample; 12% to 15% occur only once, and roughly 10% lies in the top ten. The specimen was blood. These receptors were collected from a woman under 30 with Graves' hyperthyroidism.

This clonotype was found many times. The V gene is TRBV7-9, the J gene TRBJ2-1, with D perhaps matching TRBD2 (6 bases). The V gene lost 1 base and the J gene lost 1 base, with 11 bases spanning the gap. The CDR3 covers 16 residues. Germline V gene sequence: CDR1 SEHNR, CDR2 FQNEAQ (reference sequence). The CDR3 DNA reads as TGTGCCAGCAGCTTAGTTATGGGGAGGTCCTACAATGAGCAGTTCTTC. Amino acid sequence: CASSLVMGRSYNEQFF.

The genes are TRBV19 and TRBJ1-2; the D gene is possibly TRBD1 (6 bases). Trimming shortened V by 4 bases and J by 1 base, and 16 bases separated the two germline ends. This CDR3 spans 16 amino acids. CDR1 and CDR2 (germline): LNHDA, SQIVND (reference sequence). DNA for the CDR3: TGTGCCAGTAGTAGTATAGGGGGGCGGCTTAACTATGGCTACACCTTC. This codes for CASSSIGGRLNYGYTF.

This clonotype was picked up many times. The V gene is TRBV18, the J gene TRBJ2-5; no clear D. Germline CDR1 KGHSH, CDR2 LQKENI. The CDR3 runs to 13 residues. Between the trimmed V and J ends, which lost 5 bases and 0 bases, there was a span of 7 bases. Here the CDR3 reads CASSRAYQETQYF. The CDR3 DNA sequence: TGTGCCAGCTCAAGGGCGTACCAAGAGACCCAGTACTTC. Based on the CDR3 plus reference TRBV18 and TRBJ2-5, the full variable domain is NAGVMQNPRHLVRRRGQEARLRCSPMKGHSHVYWYRQLPEEGLKFMVYLQKENIIDESGMPKERFSAEFPKEGPSILRIQQVVRGDSAAYFCASSRAYQETQYFGPGTRLLVL.

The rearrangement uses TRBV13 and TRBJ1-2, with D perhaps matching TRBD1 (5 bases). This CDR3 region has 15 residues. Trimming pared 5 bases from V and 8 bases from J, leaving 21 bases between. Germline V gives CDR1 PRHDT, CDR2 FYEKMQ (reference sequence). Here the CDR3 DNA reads TGTGCCAGCAGCAATACCGGGGCCGGACTTTCGGGCTACACCTTC. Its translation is CASSNTGAGLSGYTF.

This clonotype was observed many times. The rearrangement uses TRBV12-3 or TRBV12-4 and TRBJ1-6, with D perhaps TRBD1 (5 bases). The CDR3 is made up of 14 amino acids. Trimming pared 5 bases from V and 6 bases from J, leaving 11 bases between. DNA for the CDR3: TGTGCCAGCAGTGTTGGGGCGGGTAATTCACCCCTCCACTTT. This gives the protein CASSVGAGNSPLHF.

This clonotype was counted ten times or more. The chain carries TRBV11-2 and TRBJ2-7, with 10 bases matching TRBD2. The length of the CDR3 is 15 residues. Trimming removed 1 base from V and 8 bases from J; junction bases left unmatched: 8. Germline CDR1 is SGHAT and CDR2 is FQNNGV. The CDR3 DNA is TGTGCCAGCAGCTTAGGGCCTAGCGGGAGTCGTAAGCAGTACTTC. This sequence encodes CASSLGPSGSRKQYF.

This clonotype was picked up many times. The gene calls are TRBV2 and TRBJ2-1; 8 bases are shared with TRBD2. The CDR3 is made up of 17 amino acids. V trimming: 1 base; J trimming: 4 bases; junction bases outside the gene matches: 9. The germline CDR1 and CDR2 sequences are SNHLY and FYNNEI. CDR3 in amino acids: CASSEVWPSGRYNEQFF. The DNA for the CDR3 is TGTGCCAGCAGTGAAGTATGGCCTAGCGGGCGATACAATGAGCAGTTCTTC.

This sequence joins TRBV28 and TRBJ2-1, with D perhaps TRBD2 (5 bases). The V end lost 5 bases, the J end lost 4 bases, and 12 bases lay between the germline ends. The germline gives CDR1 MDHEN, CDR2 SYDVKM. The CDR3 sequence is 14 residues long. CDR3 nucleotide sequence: TGTGCCAGCAGTCCCCGGGAACCATACAATGAGCAGTTCTTC. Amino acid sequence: CASSPREPYNEQFF.

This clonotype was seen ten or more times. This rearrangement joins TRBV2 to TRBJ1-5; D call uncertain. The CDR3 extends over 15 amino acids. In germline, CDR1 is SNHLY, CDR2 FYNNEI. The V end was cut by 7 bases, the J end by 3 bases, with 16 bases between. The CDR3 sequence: CASKPAQETNQPQHF. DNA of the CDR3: TGTGCCAGCAAGCCAGCCCAGGAAACCAATCAGCCCCAGCATTTT.